The subject of this entry is one T cell receptor beta chain. The antigen remains undetermined. Clones were read by immunoSEQ multiplex PCR, and TCRdb kept only the in-frame ones, dropping some. This table has tens of thousands of clones, around 80% appearing once. These data are taken from a study of a mutant IDH1 vaccine in newly diagnosed glioma. The wider study: Vaccines were first given 4-6 weeks after radiotherapy alone, or with temozolomide cycles. Treated individuals were roughly 62% male and 37.5% female, averaging 40.4 years of age. Notes on the study in general: Top-clonotype changes in peripheral T cells seemed unrelated to pseudoprogression.

Described time point: week 35, safety follow-up. Every vaccination contained 300 ug of the mutant IDH1 20-mer peptide and was paired with topical imiquimod. Patients had eight vaccinations, in weeks 1, 3, 5, 7, 11, 15, 19 and 23. This sequence originates from a man in his forties with glioma. Sequencing used PBMCs, obtained from a glioma patient whose treatment included an IDH1 peptide vaccine.

The CDR3 here is CASSVAGGPTDTQYF. CDR3 sequence (DNA): TGCGCCAGCAGTGTGGCGGGAGGGCCAACAGATACGCAGTATTTT. The V gene is TRBV10-1, the J gene TRBJ2-3; 9 nucleotides line up with TRBD2. Germline CDR1 and CDR2: WNHNN and SYGVQD (reference sequence). V gave up 4 bases and J gave up 3 bases; unmatched junction bases: 5. CDR3 length: 15 residues.